This TCR beta chain emerged from a study of neurological immune-mediated disorders. Across the study: Among approximately 34 multiple sclerosis patients, some 31 were relapsing-remitting and 3 were secondary progressive.

The method for making cDNA was 5'RACE, and it used 10-nucleotide random UMIs. TCRdb redid the calling of the 5' RACE reads with MiXCR, one entry per CDR3 protein. The table has under 35,000 distinct CDR3 sequences, more than 1.3% seen once; the top ten hold around 9%. This clonotype was seen at least ten times. Looked up from germline, CDR1 is KGHSH and CDR2 is LQKENI. V trimming: 1 base; J trimming: 7 bases; junction bases outside the gene matches: 3. The CDR3 is 14 residues long. J is TRBJ2-1 and V is TRBV18; 8 bases line up with TRBD1. Sequencing used PBMCs. The clonotype comes from a woman under 40 with multiple sclerosis. The CDR3 region is CASSPLGQANEQFF. The CDR3 region has the DNA TGTGCCAGCTCACCACTGGGACAGGCTAATGAGCAGTTCTTC.